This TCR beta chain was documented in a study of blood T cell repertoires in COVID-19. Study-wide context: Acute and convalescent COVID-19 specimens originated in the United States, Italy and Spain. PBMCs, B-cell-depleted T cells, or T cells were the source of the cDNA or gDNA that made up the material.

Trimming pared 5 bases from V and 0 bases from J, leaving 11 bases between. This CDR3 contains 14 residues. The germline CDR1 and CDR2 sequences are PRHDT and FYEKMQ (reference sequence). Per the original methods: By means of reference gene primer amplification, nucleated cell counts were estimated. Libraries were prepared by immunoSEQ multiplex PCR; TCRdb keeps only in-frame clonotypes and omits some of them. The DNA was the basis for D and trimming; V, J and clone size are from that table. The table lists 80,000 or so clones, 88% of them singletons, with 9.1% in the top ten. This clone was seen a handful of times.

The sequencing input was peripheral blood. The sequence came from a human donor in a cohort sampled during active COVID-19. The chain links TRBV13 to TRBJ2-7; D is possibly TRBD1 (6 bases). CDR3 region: CASSIRDNSYEQYF. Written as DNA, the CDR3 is TGTGCCAGCAGCATCCGGGACAACTCCTACGAGCAGTACTTC.